A selection of T cell receptor beta chains follows, all from one sample in a study of cytomegalovirus exposure and HLA in healthy donors. Produced via immunoSEQ multiplex PCR; TCRdb's table is partial and in-frame only. This sample's clone table lists about 62,000 clones. Sequenced: PBMCs. The receptors shown here come from a man younger than 45 in good health and CMV-seropositive. The conserved cysteine and the conserved F or W are not part of the CDR3 here. Fields, in order: V gene, CDR3 protein.

TRBV5-4	ASTLWGRDHGYT
TRBV6-1	ASSEREINEQY
TRBV11-3	ASSPSIGGGEQY
TRBV30	AATGGNEQF
TRBV2	ASSANEQY
TRBV4-2	ASSQELGQRGGSGELF
TRBV7-6	ASRKTGNSNSPLH
TRBV14	ASSLAGGNIQY
TRBV6-1	AGSGTGRYGYT
TRBV7-9	ASSPLAGGTDTQY
TRBV28	ASERTESTDTQY
TRBV4-2	ASSQEGGRQETQY
TRBV5-1	ASSRGNRGLEDTQY
TRBV10-1	ASSAPGLVTQY
TRBV7-2	ASSLGHSAGGYNEQF
TRBV5-1	ASSLTARVNYGYT
TRBV2	ASSVRGDEQY
TRBV29-1	SVRQGVGGLF
TRBV6-1	ASSEETGTDNEQF
TRBV5-6	ASSPRGQGIEF
TRBV9	ASSPEGLAFPTYEQY
TRBV30	ALSRGWAPEQF
TRBV6-5	ASSFAQGGAWGGYT
TRBV4-1	ASSQEGPRQTNTGELF
TRBV6-4	ASSDTSTGELF
TRBV9	ASSATGAEAGELF
TRBV9	ASSVTPRGPSGDSPLH
TRBV6-5	ASRTGGRDEQF
TRBV7-6	ASSPLAGVTYEQY
TRBV30	AWRLQENTEAF
TRBV6-6	ASSYWTGPRDTEAF
TRBV4-2	ASSPASGGTGTDTQY
TRBV7-9	ASSSDSPPNSPLH
TRBV14	ASSQDSRVDEKLF
TRBV25-1	ASSESGSGNTIY
TRBV2	ASEPLGGAVYGYT
TRBV18	ASSPRQGDTGELF
TRBV19	ASQQGNSYNEQF
TRBV13	ASSSPGGASYYNEQF
TRBV9	ASSVGRGQVEAF
TRBV4-1	ASSQQGASNQPQH
TRBV7-9	ASSLGRGSDTQY
TRBV9	ASSVGEFYNSPLH
TRBV6-1	ASSEAWTGDEQY
TRBV9	ASSVGQGVAMSREQY
TRBV18	ASSPPSGSTLEQF
TRBV25-1	ASSELRDRSPDTQY
TRBV4-1	ASSQYRAPSYEQY
TRBV5-5	ASRSTGTGWGYGYT
TRBV7-3	ASSPHDPTGVGTEAF
TRBV5-1	ASSRASGSGHGYGYT
TRBV18	ASSLAGTNSNQPQH
TRBV5-6	ASSLQDGDNEQF
TRBV20-1	SSRGYYGYT
TRBV4-2	ASSQGGQQYEQY
TRBV9	ASSPRLAGVTGELF
TRBV29-1	SVGDRLNYGYT